The rows below give T cell receptor beta chains drawn from one sample of a study of shared clonotypes between healthy human individuals. Assay used: immunoSEQ multiplex PCR; TCRdb lists only in-frame clones, some missing. The data contain some 2,100,000 clones, approximately 94% of them singletons. The sequenced sample consisted of naive CD8+ T cells from PBMCs. These receptors came from a man younger than 30 in good health. Some clones in this sample may be carry-over from other donors' samples. Both conserved end residues are part of each CDR3. A D gene is named only where the DNA matches it firmly.

d_gene	v_gene	j_gene	CDR3aa
-	TRBV7-2	TRBJ1-5	CASSLSALSNQPQHF
-	TRBV2	TRBJ1-2	CASTDGSYGYTF
TRBD2	TRBV9	TRBJ2-1	CASSLSIGLATNEQFF
-	TRBV6-5	TRBJ2-5	CASSYSSRSFQETQYF
-	TRBV6-1	TRBJ2-5	CASSGRETQYF
TRBD1	TRBV29-1	TRBJ2-7	CSVVRGQGSYEQYF
TRBD1	TRBV12-5	TRBJ1-1	CASGFGTGRDTEAFF
-	TRBV5-1	TRBJ1-2	CASSPEGSNYGYTF
-	TRBV19	TRBJ1-4	CASSIRGRRDEKLFF
TRBD2	TRBV5-4	TRBJ2-1	CASSSGLAVTEQFF
-	TRBV5-4	TRBJ2-1	CASSPPLTGIGEQFF
-	TRBV7-6	TRBJ2-2	CASSKAVDRPTNTGELFF
TRBD2	TRBV28	TRBJ2-1	CASSLGLALLSGQFF
TRBD1	TRBV4-3	TRBJ1-4	CASSQGDRVGEKLFF
-	TRBV5-6	TRBJ1-5	CASSVGRGPIDDNQPQHF
-	TRBV9	TRBJ2-7	CASSPSRFDEQYF
TRBD2	TRBV11-1	TRBJ2-7	CASSFGLGGNEQYF
TRBD2	TRBV27	TRBJ2-7	CASSPRTSESSHEQYF
-	TRBV18	TRBJ2-7	CASSPQPAARYEQYF
-	TRBV11-2	TRBJ1-2	CASSSRTREKYTF
-	TRBV5-1	TRBJ2-2	CASRTGAANTGELFF
-	TRBV6-1	TRBJ1-6	CATHGPGLYSPLHF
TRBD2	TRBV6-1	TRBJ2-7	CASSETSGFSYEQYF